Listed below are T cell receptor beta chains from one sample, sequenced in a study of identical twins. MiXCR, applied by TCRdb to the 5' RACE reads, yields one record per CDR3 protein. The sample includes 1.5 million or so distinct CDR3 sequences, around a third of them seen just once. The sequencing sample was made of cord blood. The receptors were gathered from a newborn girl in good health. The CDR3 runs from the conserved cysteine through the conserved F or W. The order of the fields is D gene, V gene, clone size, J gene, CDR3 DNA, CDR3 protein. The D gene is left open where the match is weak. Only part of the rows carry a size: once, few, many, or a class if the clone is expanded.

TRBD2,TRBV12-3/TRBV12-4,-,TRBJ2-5,TGTGCCAGCAAGACTAGCTGGGAGACCCAGTACTTC,CASKTSWETQYF
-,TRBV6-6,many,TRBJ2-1,TGTGCCAGCAGTCCCTACGACGGGGATGAGCAGTTCTTC,CASSPYDGDEQFF
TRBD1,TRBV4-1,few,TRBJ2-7,TGCGCCAGCGCCCGGGACAGGTCCTACGAGCAGTACTTC,CASARDRSYEQYF
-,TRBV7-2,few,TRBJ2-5,TGTGCCAGCAGCTTCACGGGCCTCTCGGAGACCCAGTACTTC,CASSFTGLSETQYF
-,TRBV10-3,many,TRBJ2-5,TGTGCCATCAGTGCTCGGGATGTAGGGTACCAAGAGACCCAGTACTTC,CAISARDVGYQETQYF
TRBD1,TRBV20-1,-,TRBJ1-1,TGCAGTGCTTTCCGTGACAGGGTACAGGCTGAAGCTTTCTTT,CSAFRDRVQAEAFF
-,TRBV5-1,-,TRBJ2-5,TGCGCCAGCAGGAGGGGTAGCCTCGAGGTGGAGACCCAGTACTTC,CASRRGSLEVETQYF
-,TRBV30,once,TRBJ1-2,TGTGCCTGGAGTAGAGGCCGCTATGGCTACACCTTC,CAWSRGRYGYTF
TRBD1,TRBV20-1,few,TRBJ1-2,TGCAGTGCCCCGGACAGGGGTTTCTATGGCTACACCTTC,CSAPDRGFYGYTF
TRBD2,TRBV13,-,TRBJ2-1,TGTGCCAGCAGCCGAGGGACTAGCGGGGCCTACAATGAGCAGTTCTTC,CASSRGTSGAYNEQFF
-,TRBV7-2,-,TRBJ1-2,TGTGCCAGCAGCTTAAGGGAAGGGGCACTTTATGGCTACACCTTC,CASSLREGALYGYTF
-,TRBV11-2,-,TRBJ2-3,TGTGCCGGCAGCTTAGGTCCCAGCACCCCAGATACGCAGTATTTT,CAGSLGPSTPDTQYF
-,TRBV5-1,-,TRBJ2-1,TGCGCCAGCAGATTCTGGACGGTTGGGGGGCCGTCCTACAATGAGCAGTTCTTC,CASRFWTVGGPSYNEQFF
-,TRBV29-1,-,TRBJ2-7,TGCAGCGTTGGTATCAGCCCCTACGAGCAGTACTTC,CSVGISPYEQYF
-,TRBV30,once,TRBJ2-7,TGTGCCTGGAGTATAGGTGTCTCCTCCGAGGACGAGCAGTACTTC,CAWSIGVSSEDEQYF